What follows describes a single T cell receptor beta chain. As yet, its antigen is unknown. This record comes from a study of vaccination and CD4 T cells after COVID-19. As for the study in general: Cellular stimulation was performed using overlapping spike peptides derived from SARS-CoV-2, HCoV-NL63, HCoV-OC43 and HCoV-229E.

Documented treatment: roughly 10-day PBMC culture with coronavirus spike peptide pools or control peptides (ViraFEST assay). The ViraFEST method relied on peptide pools to expand antigen-specific T cells, followed by TCR sequencing. Findings of the study overall: Reactive clone data from convalescent patients indicated a median of roughly 86% appearing only post-vaccination.

Oncomine TCR Beta short-read sequencing was applied to DNA from cultured CD4+ T cells. One entry per CDR3 protein results from TCRdb running MiXCR on the PCR reads. The sample contains over 15,000 distinct CDR3 sequences, 65% to 80% of which appear only once. Material: CD4+ T cells from blood, cultured in vitro, obtained after SARS-CoV-2 vaccination. The source of this sequence is a human donor who received a COVID-19 vaccine.

CDR3 bases: TGTGCCAGTAGTATTCGGTCCACTAGGGGAGAGACCCAGTACTTC. This encodes CASSIRSTRGETQYF. This rearrangement joins TRBV19 to TRBJ2-5; TRBD1 or TRBD2 may be the D gene (5 bases each). CDR1 is LNHDA and CDR2 is SQIVND in the germline V gene (reference sequence). The CDR3 is 15 amino acids. Between the trimmed V and J ends, which lost 3 bases and 4 bases, there was a span of 15 bases. The variable domain in full, completed from reference TRBV19 and TRBJ2-5, reads DGGITQSPKYLFRKEGQNVTLSCEQNLNHDAMYWYRQDPGQGLRLIYYSQIVNDFQKGDIAEGYSVSREKKESFPLTVTSAQKNPTAFYLCASSIRSTRGETQYFGPGTRLLVL.